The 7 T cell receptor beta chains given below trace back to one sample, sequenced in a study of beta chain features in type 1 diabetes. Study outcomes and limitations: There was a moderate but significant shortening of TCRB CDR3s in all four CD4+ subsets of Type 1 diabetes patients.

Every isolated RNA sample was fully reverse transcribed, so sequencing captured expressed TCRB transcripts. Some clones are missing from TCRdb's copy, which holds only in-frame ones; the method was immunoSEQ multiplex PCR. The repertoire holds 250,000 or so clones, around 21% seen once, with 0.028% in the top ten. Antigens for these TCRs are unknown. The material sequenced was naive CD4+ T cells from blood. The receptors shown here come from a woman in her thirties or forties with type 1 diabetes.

CDR3 nucleotide sequence: TGTGCCAGCAGTTACTCCGGGTCGGAGACCCAGTACTTC. This gives the protein CASSYSGSETQYF. This chain connects TRBV6-5 to TRBJ2-5; D gene unclear. Trimming stripped 0 bases from V and 5 bases from J, with 7 bases between. Germline assignment: CDR1 MNHEY and CDR2 SVGAGI. The CDR3 has 13 amino acids.

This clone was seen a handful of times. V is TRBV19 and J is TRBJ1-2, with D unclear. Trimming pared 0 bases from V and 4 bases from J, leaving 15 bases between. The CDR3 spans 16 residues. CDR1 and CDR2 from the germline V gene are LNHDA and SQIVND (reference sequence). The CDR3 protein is CASSIDGGGDPYGYTF. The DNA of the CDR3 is TGTGCCAGTAGTATAGATGGCGGCGGAGACCCCTATGGCTACACCTTC.

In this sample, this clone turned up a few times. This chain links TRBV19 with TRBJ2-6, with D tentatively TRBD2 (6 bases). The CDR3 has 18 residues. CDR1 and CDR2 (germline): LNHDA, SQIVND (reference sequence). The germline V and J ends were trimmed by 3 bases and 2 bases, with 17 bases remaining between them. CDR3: CASSILHSRRAGANVLTF. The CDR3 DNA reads TGTGCCAGTAGTATTCTGCACAGCCGGAGGGCTGGGGCCAACGTCCTGACTTTC.

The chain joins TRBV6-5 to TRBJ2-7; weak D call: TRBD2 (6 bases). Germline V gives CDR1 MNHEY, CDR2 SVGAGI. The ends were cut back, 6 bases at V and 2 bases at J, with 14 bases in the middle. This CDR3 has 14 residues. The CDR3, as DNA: TGTGCCAGCAGCCAATCCCTAGCGCCCTACGAGCAGTACTTC. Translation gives CASSQSLAPYEQYF.

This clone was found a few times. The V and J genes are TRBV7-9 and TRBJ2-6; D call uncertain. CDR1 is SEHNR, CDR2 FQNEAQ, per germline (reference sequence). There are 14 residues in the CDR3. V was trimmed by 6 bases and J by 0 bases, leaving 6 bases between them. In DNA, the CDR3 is TGTGCCAGCAGTAGAGACTCTGGGGCCAACGTCCTGACTTTC. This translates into CASSRDSGANVLTF.

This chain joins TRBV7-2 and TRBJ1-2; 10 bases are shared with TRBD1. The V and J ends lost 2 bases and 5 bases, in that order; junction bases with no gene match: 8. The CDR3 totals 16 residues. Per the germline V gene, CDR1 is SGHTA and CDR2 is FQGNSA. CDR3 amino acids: CASSLMSPGQGYGYTF. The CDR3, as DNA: TGTGCCAGCAGCTTAATGTCTCCGGGACAGGGGTATGGCTACACCTTC.

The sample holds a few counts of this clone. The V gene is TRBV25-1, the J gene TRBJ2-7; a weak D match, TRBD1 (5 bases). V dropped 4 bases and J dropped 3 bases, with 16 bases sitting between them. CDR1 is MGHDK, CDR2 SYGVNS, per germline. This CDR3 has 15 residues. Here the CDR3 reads CASSASDRLIYEQYF. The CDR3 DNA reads TGTGCCAGCAGTGCGTCCGACAGACTTATCTACGAGCAGTACTTC.